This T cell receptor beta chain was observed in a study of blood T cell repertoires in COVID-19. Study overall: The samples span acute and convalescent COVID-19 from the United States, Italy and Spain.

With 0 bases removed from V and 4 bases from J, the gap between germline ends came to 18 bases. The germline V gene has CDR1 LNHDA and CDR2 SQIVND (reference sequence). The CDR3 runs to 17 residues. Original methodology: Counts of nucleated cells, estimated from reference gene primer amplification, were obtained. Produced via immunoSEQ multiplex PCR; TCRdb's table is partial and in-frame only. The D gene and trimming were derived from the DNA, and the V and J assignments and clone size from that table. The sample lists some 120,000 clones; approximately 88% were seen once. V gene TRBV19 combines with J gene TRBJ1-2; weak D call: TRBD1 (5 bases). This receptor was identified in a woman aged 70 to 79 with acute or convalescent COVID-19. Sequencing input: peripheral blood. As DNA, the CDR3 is TGTGCCAGTAGTATAGACGTACCGGGACTGCAGACCTATGGCTACACCTTC. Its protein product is CASSIDVPGLQTYGYTF.